What follows are 19 T cell receptor beta chains derived from one specimen sequenced in a study of blood T cell repertoires in COVID-19. Method: immunoSEQ multiplex PCR; TCRdb's copy keeps in-frame clones and lacks some. The repertoire includes fewer than 80,000 clones, more than 75% of them detected once, and approximately 15% sits in the top ten. The sequenced sample was peripheral blood. The receptors originated from a woman aged 80 or over with active or convalescent COVID-19.

J is TRBJ2-1 and V is TRBV6-4; tentatively, D is TRBD1 (6 bases). V dropped 6 bases and J dropped 8 bases, with 17 bases sitting between them. The CDR3 is 14 amino acids. Germline V gene lookup returns CDR1 MRHNA and CDR2 SNTAGT. CDR3 in DNA: TGTGCCAGCAGACCCTCCCCGTCAGGGGATGAGCAGTTCTTC. Translated: CASRPSPSGDEQFF.

The chain has TRBV5-6 and TRBJ1-6, with D maybe TRBD1 (6 bases). Germline V gene data show CDR1 as SGHDT and CDR2 as YYEEEE. The CDR3 runs 14 residues. V lost 4 bases, J lost 6 bases, and 11 bases lay in between. CDR3: CASSNRDRNSPLHF. CDR3 DNA: TGTGCCAGCAGCAACAGGGATCGTAATTCACCCCTCCACTTT.

The CDR3 region is CASSTGQAWAEQYF. CDR3 sequence (DNA): TGTGCCAGCAGCACTGGACAGGCCTGGGCCGAGCAGTACTTC. The chain uses TRBV7-3 and TRBJ2-7, with 7 bases lining up with TRBD1. The V gene's germline CDR1 is SGHTA and CDR2 FQGTGA. V dropped 5 bases and J dropped 6; count of bases not matched to a gene: 10. This CDR3 comprises 14 residues.

A single count supports this clone. This chain joins TRBV6-2 or TRBV6-3 and TRBJ1-2; the match to TRBD1 covers 9 bases. The CDR3 consists of 15 residues. Germline CDR1 and CDR2: MNHEY and SVGEGT. The V and J ends lost 7 bases and 4 bases, in that order; junction bases with no gene match: 10. The CDR3 DNA sequence: TGTGCCAGCACCCCCCGGGGGACAGGGCTCTATGGCTACACCTTC. Protein product: CASTPRGTGLYGYTF.

The chain couples TRBV28 to TRBJ2-7; 7 bases line up with TRBD1. Germline lookup yields CDR1 MDHEN and CDR2 SYDVKM. The junction had 8 bases not matched to a gene; V was cut back by 7 bases and J by 2 bases. The CDR3 loop spans 14 amino acids. The CDR3 region is CASNSPGQTYEQYF. CDR3 bases: TGTGCCAGCAACTCGCCGGGACAGACCTACGAGCAGTACTTC.

The table lists this clone with a count of one. The V call is TRBV5-6, the J call TRBJ2-6; TRBD2 might be the D (6 bases). V dropped 2 bases and J dropped 2 bases, with 8 bases sitting between them. Germline V CDR1 and CDR2: SGHDT, YYEEEE. CDR3 length: 15 residues. CDR3 in DNA: TGTGCCAGCAGCTTATGGGGGGCTGGGGCCAACGTCCTGACTTTC. This codes for CASSLWGAGANVLTF.

The CDR3 DNA is TGCGCCAGCAGCTTGGAGGGGGTCGGCAATTCACCCCTCCACTTT. This translates into CASSLEGVGNSPLHF. The chain combines TRBV5-1 with TRBJ1-6, with D perhaps matching TRBD1 (6 bases). Germline values: CDR1 SGHRS, CDR2 YFSETQ. The CDR3 spans 15 residues. V was cut by 0 bases and J by 7 bases, with 11 bases left in between.

The V gene is TRBV5-6, the J gene TRBJ1-2, with D perhaps matching TRBD1 (6 bases). Germline V gene lookup returns CDR1 SGHDT and CDR2 YYEEEE. The CDR3 extends over 13 amino acids. V lost 4 bases and J 5 bases, leaving 12 bases between the germline ends. This CDR3 reads CASSPGQTYGYTF. The CDR3 region has the DNA TGTGCCAGCAGCCCCGGACAGACGTATGGCTACACCTTC.

In DNA form, the CDR3 reads TGTGCCAGCACCCGGGACAGCAGCATGAACACTGAAGCTTTCTTT. It codes for CASTRDSSMNTEAFF. The V and J genes are TRBV7-2 and TRBJ1-1; the match to TRBD1 covers 7 bases. Germline CDR1 is SGHTA and CDR2 is FQGNSA. J lost 0 bases, V lost 7 bases, and 8 bases had no gene match. CDR3 length: 15 residues. Using reference TRBV7-2 and TRBJ1-1 for the parts outside the CDR3, the full variable domain is GAGVSQSPSNKVTEKGKDVELRCDPISGHTALYWYRQSLGQGLEFLIYFQGNSAPDKSGLPSDRFSAERTGGSVSTLTIQRTQQEDSAVYLCASTRDSSMNTEAFFGQGTRLTVV.

The chain joins TRBV4-2 to TRBJ1-2; TRBD1 matches 7 bases. In germline, CDR1 is LGHNA, CDR2 YNFKEQ. The CDR3 has 13 residues. Trimming cost V 1 base and J 4 bases; bases outside gene matches: 0. The CDR3 protein is CASSQGDSYGYTF. The CDR3 DNA reads as TGTGCCAGCAGCCAAGGGGACAGCTATGGCTACACCTTC.

This chain joins TRBV28 and TRBJ2-2; 10 nucleotides match TRBD2. The CDR3 has 17 residues. Losses at the gene ends were 5 bases for V and 10 bases for J; bases not matched to a gene: 16. The germline gives CDR1 MDHEN, CDR2 SYDVKM. CDR3 loop: CASSPPRRLAGETELFF. CDR3 nucleotides: TGTGCCAGCAGTCCGCCGAGGCGGCTAGCGGGGGAAACGGAGCTGTTTTTT.

The CDR3 sequence: CASSLWAGAINSPLHF. As DNA, the CDR3 is TGTGCCAGCAGCTTGTGGGCAGGGGCAATTAATTCACCCCTCCACTTT. This sequence joins TRBV5-6 and TRBJ1-6; tentatively, D is TRBD1 (6 bases). This CDR3 spans 16 amino acids. V dropped 1 base and J dropped 6 bases, with 14 bases sitting between them. The germline gives CDR1 SGHDT, CDR2 YYEEEE.

The V and J genes are TRBV12-3 or TRBV12-4 and TRBJ1-1, with D unclear. This CDR3 region has 13 residues. V gave up 3 bases and J gave up 6 bases, with 11 bases separating them. CDR3 in DNA: TGTGCCAGCAGTTTTTCGGGTTCCCCTGAAGCTTTCTTT. It codes for CASSFSGSPEAFF.

The V call is TRBV19, the J call TRBJ2-6, with TRBD1 matching 8 bases. The junction had 5 bases not matched to a gene; V was cut back by 4 bases and J by 3 bases. The germline V gene encodes CDR1 LNHDA and CDR2 SQIVND (reference sequence). CDR3 length equals 16 residues. This chain's CDR3 is CASSRQGTSGANVLTF. The CDR3 nucleotides are TGTGCCAGTAGTAGACAGGGGACGAGTGGGGCCAACGTCCTGACTTTC.

The chain combines TRBV19 with TRBJ2-7, with D hard to call. CDR1 and CDR2 (germline): LNHDA, SQIVND (reference sequence). V shed 3 bases and J shed 2 bases, with 8 bases lying between them. This CDR3 contains 13 residues. CDR3 DNA sequence: TGTGCCAGTAGTATGCAGCTAGCCTACGAGCAGTACTTC. Protein sequence: CASSMQLAYEQYF.

V and J are TRBV5-1 and TRBJ2-7; 10 nucleotides agree with TRBD2. Germline assignment: CDR1 SGHRS and CDR2 YFSETQ. Trimming took 0 bases from V and 2 from J; bases not matched to a gene: 5. The CDR3 covers 16 residues. DNA for the CDR3: TGCGCCAGCAGCTTGGAGCGGGGGGGTCGGACCTACGAGCAGTACTTC. Translating it yields CASSLERGGRTYEQYF.

The chain combines TRBV4-3 with TRBJ2-3, with D possibly matching TRBD2 (5 bases). This CDR3 has 17 residues. From germline, CDR1 is LGHNA and CDR2 YSLEER. V was trimmed by 1 base and J by 0 bases, leaving 14 bases between them. CDR3 nucleotide sequence: TGCGCCAGCAGCCAAGTGCATAGCGCGAGCAGCACAGATACGCAGTATTTT. Translating gives CASSQVHSASSTDTQYF.

The table lists this clone with a few counts. V and J are TRBV7-8 and TRBJ1-6; D uncertain. CDR3 length: 13 residues. Trimming shortened V by 3 bases and J by 8 bases, and 8 bases separated the two germline ends. Germline CDR1 and CDR2: SGHVS and FQNEAQ. In DNA form, the CDR3 reads TGTGCCAGCAGCTTTGCGGGAGATTCACCCCTCCACTTT. Protein product: CASSFAGDSPLHF.

This clone was recorded only once. The chain links TRBV12-3 or TRBV12-4 to TRBJ2-7, with a possible D match to TRBD1 (5 bases). The CDR3 runs to 13 residues. The ends were cut back, 1 base at V and 3 bases at J, with 7 bases in the middle. The CDR3 region is CASSLGQNYEQYF. DNA for the CDR3: TGTGCCAGCAGTTTAGGACAGAACTACGAGCAGTACTTC.